This TCR beta chain was recorded in a study of T cells in narcolepsy (dated by TCRdb to 2016 to 2019). For context, the study as a whole: The study enrolled patients with narcolepsy type 1 or type 2 (NT1, NT2) together with healthy control donors. The study used TCR Vbeta sequencing to track clonotypes in blood and CSF while looking for autoreactive T cells in narcolepsy patients that target self-antigens of hypocretin neurons (hypocretin, TRIB2). Summary of the overall study and its limitations: Numbers of sequenced blood memory CD4+ clonotypes were comparable, with averages of some 42,000 in patients and approximately 33,000 in controls. According to the report, autoreactive clonotypes were detected serially in the blood of the same patients and of different patients, but not in healthy controls. Some blood memory CD4+ repertoires from patients and controls contained no sequences matching autoreactive T cell clones. Plots comparing CSF and blood CD4+ T cell clonotypes from the same patient highlighted HCRT-specific and TRIB2-specific autoreactive clonotypes.

To prepare the library, the immunoSEQ multiplex PCR assay was applied. This is the immuneACCESS table as TCRdb keeps it, with only in-frame sequences that have V and J called. A part of the clones is gone; compared with another copy, unresolved V genes explain less than half, and the rest is unexplained. In all, the sample holds 30,000 to 35,000 clones, and 87% of those were seen once. The top ten clonotypes cover around 0.9% of the sample. Relative to germline, V is missing 5 bases and J is missing 11 bases, with 17 bases of the junction outside any gene match. The CDR3, cysteine through phenylalanine, is 15 amino acids long. CDR3 DNA is the only sequence kept; it has 45 bases, read in frame from the first base. For CDR1 and CDR2, the germline V gene (reference sequence) lists LNHDA and SQIVND. This clone has only one observation. Its antigen is still unknown. No per-base quality is available; no much larger clone lies one base away. Other DNA sequences in the sample encode the same CDR3.

Memory CD4+ T cells were sorted ex vivo from peripheral blood of narcolepsy patients and healthy controls for TCR Vbeta sequencing. Sequenced sample: CD45RA- memory CD4+ T cells from PBMCs. Reading the label with the study, this specimen's cell subset or site is: memory T cells sorted ex vivo from peripheral blood. This sequence was found in a human donor with narcolepsy. The sequence is built from TRBV19 and TRBJ1-1, with 7 central nucleotides matching TRBD1. The DNA reads TGTGCCAGTAGTCTTCAACAGACAGGGACAAATGAGGCTTTCTTT. Its protein reads: CASSLQQTGTNEAFF.